Shown below are 24 T cell receptor beta chains from a single sample sequenced in a study of blood T cell repertoires in COVID-19 (TCRdb year 2020). Library construction relied on the immunoSEQ multiplex PCR assay. This immuneACCESS table, as held by TCRdb, lists in-frame sequences with V and J called but not all clones. Of the missing ones, under half trace to an unresolved V gene in checked studies; the others have no known cause. This sample is represented by roughly 360,000 clones; roughly four fifths of them were singletons. In total, the top ten clones hold less than 6% of the sample. The sample taken for sequencing was PBMCs or T cells enriched from blood (not recorded which). The receptors were gathered from a woman between 45 and 65 years old who had recovered from COVID-19.

This chain connects TRBV10-3 to TRBJ1-3; 9 positions match TRBD1. J lost 4 bases, V lost 10 bases, and 5 bases had no gene match. There are 13 residues in the CDR3. From germline, CDR1 is ENHRY and CDR2 SYGVKD. The CDR3 coding sequence is TGTGCCACTGGGACAGGGTCCGGAAACACCATATATTTT. Translating gives CATGTGSGNTIYF.

V gene TRBV5-1 combines with J gene TRBJ2-2; possible D gene TRBD2, 6 bases. Germline V gives CDR1 SGHRS, CDR2 YFSETQ. Trimming shortened V by 5 bases and J by 3 bases, and 17 bases separated the two germline ends. This CDR3 region has 16 residues. The CDR3 loop reads CASRFPGGVDTGELFF. Written as DNA, the CDR3 is TGCGCCAGCAGATTTCCCGGGGGTGTGGACACCGGGGAGCTGTTTTTT.

This clone was observed many times. Other DNA sequences in this specimen translate into the identical CDR3. The rearrangement links TRBV5-5 to TRBJ1-1; TRBD1 might be the D (5 bases). The germline CDR1 and CDR2 sequences are SGHKS and YYEKEE (reference sequence). CDR3 length: 15 amino acids. V gave up 0 bases and J gave up 2 bases, with 11 bases separating them. CDR3 sequence: CASSLGQGGNTEAFF. The CDR3 DNA reads TGTGCCAGCAGCTTGGGGCAGGGAGGAAACACTGAAGCTTTCTTT.

This chain connects TRBV19 to TRBJ1-1; TRBD1 matches 8 bases. The germline CDR1 and CDR2 sequences are LNHDA and SQIVND (reference sequence). After removal of 6 bases from V and 5 bases from J, the junction contained 2 bases not matched to a gene. The CDR3 spans 12 residues. The CDR3 DNA reads TGTGCCAGTAGCGACAGGGGAACTGAAGCTTTCTTT. It encodes CASSDRGTEAFF.

V is TRBV27 and J is TRBJ2-1; 8 bases map to TRBD2. CDR1 and CDR2 (germline): MNHEY, SMNVEV (reference sequence). CDR3 length: 14 amino acids. The J segment lost 5 bases and the V segment lost 6 bases, leaving 6 bases of the junction unmatched. The chain's CDR3 is CASSPLADNNEQFF. The CDR3 DNA reads as TGTGCCAGCAGCCCACTAGCGGATAACAATGAGCAGTTCTTC.

The chain combines TRBV7-2 with TRBJ2-2, with 8 bases aligning to TRBD1. V gave up 2 bases and J gave up 5 bases; unmatched junction bases: 13. CDR1 and CDR2 from the germline V gene are SGHTA and FQGNSA. CDR3 length equals 18 residues. This CDR3 reads CASSLRWGTGGATGELFF. DNA for the CDR3: TGTGCCAGCAGCTTAAGGTGGGGCACAGGGGGAGCAACCGGGGAGCTGTTTTTT.

This clone showed up just once. The V call is TRBV5-1, the J call TRBJ2-5, with TRBD1 matching over 9 bases. Germline CDR1 and CDR2: SGHRS and YFSETQ. The V and J ends lost 1 base and 5 bases, in that order; junction bases with no gene match: 3. The CDR3 has 14 residues. In DNA form, the CDR3 reads TGCGCCAGCAGCTTGACAGGGGGCAGGGAGACCCAGTACTTC. It codes for CASSLTGGRETQYF.

The CDR3 nucleotides are TGTGCCATCAGTGAAACTAGCGGGAGCGACGAGCAGTACTTC. It yields the protein CAISETSGSDEQYF. This rearrangement joins TRBV10-3 to TRBJ2-7; TRBD2 matches at 11 bases. CDR3 length: 14 residues. Per the germline V gene, CDR1 is ENHRY and CDR2 is SYGVKD. With V trimmed by 3 bases and J by 5 bases, 3 bases remained unmatched.

This chain joins TRBV5-1 and TRBJ1-1; weak D call: TRBD1 (5 bases). V lost 7 bases to trimming and J lost 5 bases, with 21 bases between them. This CDR3 has 15 amino acids. Germline V lookup: CDR1 SGHRS, CDR2 YFSETQ. Here the CDR3 reads CASSSSVGPGTEAFF. CDR3 coding DNA: TGCGCCAGCTCCTCGTCGGTGGGGCCTGGGACTGAAGCTTTCTTT. Full variable domain (rest looked up from reference TRBV5-1 and TRBJ1-1): KAGVTQTPRYLIKTRGQQVTLSCSPISGHRSVSWYQQTPGQGLQFLFEYFSETQRNKGNFPGRFSGRQFSNSRSEMNVSTLELGDSALYLCASSSSVGPGTEAFFGQGTRLTVV.

V and J are TRBV7-9 and TRBJ1-2, with a possible D match to TRBD1 (5 bases). The V and J ends lost 4 bases and 2 bases respectively, with 14 bases between them. Germline lookup yields CDR1 SEHNR and CDR2 FQNEAQ (reference sequence). This CDR3 contains 15 residues. The CDR3 spells CASSSPLDRNYGYTF. The DNA for the CDR3 is TGTGCCAGCAGCTCCCCCTTAGACAGAAACTATGGCTACACCTTC.

The CDR3 DNA is TGTGCCAGCAGCCAGACGGGACTCCCGGACTATGGCTACACCTTC. Translation gives CASSQTGLPDYGYTF. This chain uses TRBV7-9 with TRBJ1-2, with D perhaps TRBD1 (5 bases). CDR1 is SEHNR and CDR2 is FQNEAQ in the germline V gene (reference sequence). Trimming shortened V by 5 bases and J by 3 bases, and 16 bases separated the two germline ends. The CDR3 has 15 amino acids.

In this sample, this clone turned up many times. This rearrangement joins TRBV19 to TRBJ2-2, with TRBD2 as a possible D gene (5 bases). V shed 5 bases and J shed 0 bases, with 13 bases lying between them. This CDR3 has 16 amino acids. Germline assignment: CDR1 LNHDA and CDR2 SQIVND (reference sequence). CDR3: CASSDSGNPNTGELFF. The CDR3 nucleotides read TGTGCCAGTAGTGACTCCGGGAACCCGAACACCGGGGAGCTGTTTTTT.

The chain links TRBV5-1 to TRBJ2-7; 14 bases line up with TRBD2. This CDR3 is 17 amino acids long. In germline, CDR1 is SGHRS, CDR2 YFSETQ. V gave up 4 bases and J gave up 6 bases; unmatched junction bases: 12. As DNA, the CDR3 is TGCGCCAGCAGCATAGGACTAGCGGGAGGTTACGACGGCGAGCAGTACTTC. It codes for CASSIGLAGGYDGEQYF.

The gene calls are TRBV30 and TRBJ1-2; 9 bases fit TRBD1. With 2 bases clipped from V and 8 bases from J, the junction kept 9 bases outside the gene matches. This CDR3 contains 14 residues. From germline, CDR1 is GTSNPN and CDR2 SVGIG (reference sequence). CDR3 nucleotide sequence: TGTGCCTGGAGTATCCCCGGGACAGGGTCCGGCTACACCTTC. It is translated as CAWSIPGTGSGYTF.

J is TRBJ2-7 and V is TRBV5-1, with D maybe TRBD2 (6 bases). Germline CDR1 reads SGHRS; CDR2 reads YFSETQ. The CDR3 extends over 13 amino acids. The V end was cut by 0 bases, the J end by 3 bases, with 7 bases between. In DNA form, the CDR3 reads TGCGCCAGCAGCTTGGCCGGGAGCTACGAGCAGTACTTC. The encoded protein is CASSLAGSYEQYF.

This sequence joins TRBV29-1 and TRBJ1-2; D is possibly TRBD1 (6 bases). The V end was cut by 4 bases, the J end by 5 bases, with 11 bases between. This CDR3 is built from 12 residues. CDR1 is SQVTM, CDR2 ANQGSEA, per germline. DNA for the CDR3: TGCAGCGTTGCTTGGGACAAATATGGCTACACCTTC. Encoded protein: CSVAWDKYGYTF.

This rearrangement joins TRBV11-1 to TRBJ2-3; TRBD2 agrees at 7 bases. The CDR3 is 13 amino acids. The germline V gene encodes CDR1 SGHAT and CDR2 FQDESV (reference sequence). V shed 0 bases, J shed 6 bases, and the junction held 0 bases outside the gene matches. Here the CDR3 DNA reads TGTGCCAGCAGCTTAGCAGCGGGGGATACGCAGTATTTT. Amino acids: CASSLAAGDTQYF.

The V and J genes are TRBV30 and TRBJ1-2; perhaps TRBD1 as D (6 bases). Germline assignment: CDR1 GTSNPN and CDR2 SVGIG (reference sequence). This CDR3 contains 13 residues. V was shortened by 5 bases and J by 2 bases, with 12 bases between the two germline ends. As DNA, the CDR3 is TGTGCCTGGGCCCCAACAGGGAACTATGGCTACACCTTC. The encoded protein is CAWAPTGNYGYTF.

The chain couples TRBV5-1 to TRBJ1-3; D unresolved. Looked up from germline, CDR1 is SGHRS and CDR2 is YFSETQ. V shed 0 bases and J shed 0 bases, with 10 bases lying between them. The CDR3 is 16 residues long. The CDR3 region has the DNA TGCGCCAGCAGCTTGGATTCCGGGTCCTCTGGAAACACCATATATTTT. Protein sequence: CASSLDSGSSGNTIYF.

V usage is TRBV15 and J usage is TRBJ1-1; the match to TRBD1 covers 7 bases. Looked up from germline, CDR1 is LNHNV and CDR2 is YYDKDF (reference sequence). CDR3 length: 14 residues. V lost 5 bases to trimming and J lost 8 bases; unmatched junction nucleotides: 11. The CDR3 is CATSLPGSQGEAFF. CDR3 in DNA: TGTGCCACCAGCCTCCCCGGATCACAGGGGGAAGCTTTCTTT.

This rearrangement joins TRBV7-9 to TRBJ1-1; 9 nucleotides match TRBD1. J lost 0 bases, V lost 5 bases, and 4 bases had no gene match. CDR3 length equals 15 residues. The germline gives CDR1 SEHNR, CDR2 FQNEAQ (reference sequence). CDR3 DNA: TGTGCCAGCAGCCCGGGACAGGGAATGAACACTGAAGCTTTCTTT. Translating gives CASSPGQGMNTEAFF.

This clone was found once. The CDR3: CASSARDGSSYEQYF. CDR3 nucleotide sequence: TGTGCCAGCAGCGCCCGGGACGGGAGCTCCTACGAGCAGTACTTC. This chain joins TRBV9 and TRBJ2-7, with D perhaps matching TRBD2 (6 bases). The CDR3 spans 15 residues. Trimming shortened V by 3 bases and J by 0 bases, and 13 bases separated the two germline ends. In germline, CDR1 is SGDLS, CDR2 YYNGEE. Full variable domain (remainder filled in from reference TRBV9 and TRBJ2-7): DSGVTQTPKHLITATGQRVTLRCSPRSGDLSVYWYQQSLDQGLQFLIQYYNGEERAKGNILERFSAQQFPDLHSELNLSSLELGDSALYFCASSARDGSSYEQYFGPGTRLTVT.

The chain links TRBV2 to TRBJ2-2; D is ambiguous. The V gene's germline CDR1 is SNHLY and CDR2 FYNNEI. Trimming stripped 9 bases from V and 0 bases from J, with 5 bases between. The length of the CDR3 is 12 residues. The CDR3 is CARAPNTGELFF. The CDR3 DNA reads TGTGCCAGGGCACCGAACACCGGGGAGCTGTTTTTT.

This chain joins TRBV4-2 and TRBJ2-1, with TRBD2 matching 14 bases. The germline V gene has CDR1 LGHNA and CDR2 YNFKEQ. The length of the CDR3 is 21 residues. The V and J ends lost 1 base and 8 bases, in that order; junction bases with no gene match: 19. CDR3 coding DNA: TGTGCCAGCAGCCAAGGACTAGCGGGAGGGCCTTTGACGCCGAAAACCTATGAGCAGTTCTTC. Its translation: CASSQGLAGGPLTPKTYEQFF.